This T cell receptor beta chain was retrieved from a study of T cell responses to AZD1222 COVID-19 vaccine. Unmatched junction bases numbered 6, after V lost 4 bases and J lost 5 bases. CDR3 length equals 15 residues. Germline loops: CDR1 LNHDA, CDR2 SQIVND (reference sequence). A word on this clone: Its target is not known.

Only in-frame clones appear in the TCRdb table, and some are missing; sequencing was by immunoSEQ multiplex PCR. This table holds some 130,000 clones, over 75% found once. General observations from the study: Regions 160-218 and 743-854 held dominance among vaccine-associated CD4 TCRs, which spanned spike. Just a handful of people given AZD1222 tested seropositive at baseline. The study sampled repertoires only after the peak T cell response. Clonal diversity was possibly underestimated, and white British individuals and females predominated among donors.

The V gene is TRBV19, the J gene TRBJ1-5; 9 bases are shared with TRBD1. The sequenced sample was peripheral blood, obtained on day 0 of AZD1222 vaccination. The sequence was collected from an adult in good health. The CDR3 is CASSKRTGDYQPQHF. The CDR3 nucleotides are TGTGCCAGTAGTAAGCGGACAGGGGACTATCAGCCCCAGCATTTT.